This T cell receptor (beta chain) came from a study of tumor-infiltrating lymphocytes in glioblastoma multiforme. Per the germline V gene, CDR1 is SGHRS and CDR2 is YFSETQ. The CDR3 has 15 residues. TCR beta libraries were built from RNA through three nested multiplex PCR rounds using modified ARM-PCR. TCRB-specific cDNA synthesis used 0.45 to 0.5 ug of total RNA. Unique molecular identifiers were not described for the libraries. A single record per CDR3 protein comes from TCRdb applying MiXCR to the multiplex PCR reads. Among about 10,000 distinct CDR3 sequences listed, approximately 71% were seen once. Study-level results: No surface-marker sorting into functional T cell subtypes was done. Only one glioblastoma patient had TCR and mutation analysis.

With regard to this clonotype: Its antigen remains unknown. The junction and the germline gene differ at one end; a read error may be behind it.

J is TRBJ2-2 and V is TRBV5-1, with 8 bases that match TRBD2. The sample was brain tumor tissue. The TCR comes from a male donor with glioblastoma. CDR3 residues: CTSSGGRWNTGELFF. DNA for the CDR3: TGCACCAGCAGCGGGGGACGGTGGAACACCGGGGAGCTGTTTTTT.